Below are 15 T cell receptor beta chains sequenced from a single sample in a study of STAT5B mutations in CD4+ large granular lymphocyte leukemia. TCRdb keeps only in-frame clones here, not all; method: immunoSEQ multiplex PCR. The data contain about 23,000 clones, 79% of them singletons. The specimen sequenced was CD4+ T cells from blood buffy coats. These receptors all stem from a human donor in good health.

The chain uses TRBV29-1 and TRBJ2-1, with TRBD1 matching 9 bases. Germline-derived CDR1 and CDR2 are SQVTM and ANQGSEA. The ends lost 6 bases at V and 16 bases at J; junction bases unmatched: 4. The CDR3 loop spans 9 amino acids. Written as DNA, the CDR3 is TGCAGCGTGGACAGGGGCTACTTCTTC. Residues: CSVDRGYFF.

The chain is built from TRBV30 and TRBJ2-5; TRBD2 is a possible D gene (5 bases). CDR3 length: 14 amino acids. V lost 3 bases to trimming and J lost 5 bases, with 16 bases between them. From germline, CDR1 is GTSNPN and CDR2 SVGIG (reference sequence). For the CDR3, the DNA is TGTGCCTGGAGCTCCGGACTCATAGGGGAGACCCAGTACTTC. It yields the protein CAWSSGLIGETQYF.

The chain has TRBV19 and TRBJ2-5, with D perhaps matching TRBD2 (6 bases). This CDR3 region has 14 residues. CDR1 and CDR2 (germline): LNHDA, SQIVND (reference sequence). V was pared by 2 bases and J by 5 bases, with 12 bases between. In DNA form, the CDR3 reads TGTGCCAGTAGTATATCAGGAGGGTTCGAGACCCAGTACTTC. Translated, it gives CASSISGGFETQYF. The full variable domain, in which reference TRBV19 and TRBJ2-5 provide the parts outside the CDR3, is DGGITQSPKYLFRKEGQNVTLSCEQNLNHDAMYWYRQDPGQGLRLIYYSQIVNDFQKGDIAEGYSVSREKKESFPLTVTSAQKNPTAFYLCASSISGGFETQYFGPGTRLLVL.

This clone has a single count. The V call is TRBV30, the J call TRBJ2-1, with TRBD2 matching over 13 bases. The germline gives CDR1 GTSNPN, CDR2 SVGIG (reference sequence). The CDR3 totals 17 residues. J was trimmed by 8 bases and V by 2 bases; bases with no gene match: 12. The CDR3: CAWSLTSGRAKSYEQFF. In nucleotides, the CDR3 is TGTGCCTGGAGTCTCACTAGCGGGAGGGCCAAGAGCTATGAGCAGTTCTTC. Full variable domain (missing parts from reference TRBV30 and TRBJ2-1): SQTIHQWPATLVQPVGSPLSLECTVEGTSNPNLYWYRQAAGRGLQLLFYSVGIGQISSEVPQNLSASRPQDRQFILSSKKLLLSDSGFYLCAWSLTSGRAKSYEQFFGPGTRLTVL.

V is TRBV19 and J is TRBJ1-5; weak D call: TRBD1 (5 bases). Germline loops: CDR1 LNHDA, CDR2 SQIVND (reference sequence). V dropped 3 bases and J dropped 4 bases, with 13 bases sitting between them. The CDR3 contains 15 residues. CDR3 sequence reads: CASSIGGSINQPQHF. For the CDR3, the DNA is TGTGCCAGTAGTATTGGGGGGTCAATAAATCAGCCCCAGCATTTT. The entire variable domain, with the rest obtained from reference TRBV19 and TRBJ1-5, is as follows: DGGITQSPKYLFRKEGQNVTLSCEQNLNHDAMYWYRQDPGQGLRLIYYSQIVNDFQKGDIAEGYSVSREKKESFPLTVTSAQKNPTAFYLCASSIGGSINQPQHFGDGTRLSIL.

The rearrangement links TRBV30 to TRBJ2-6; D call uncertain. This CDR3 spans 13 amino acids. The V end lost 0 bases, the J end lost 3 bases, and 3 bases lay between the germline ends. Germline loops: CDR1 GTSNPN, CDR2 SVGIG (reference sequence). For the CDR3, the DNA is TGTGCCTGGAGTGTATATGGGGCCAACGTCCTGACTTTC. Translating it yields CAWSVYGANVLTF.

The genes are TRBV10-3 and TRBJ1-1; D not resolved. This CDR3 has 13 residues. Between the trimmed V and J ends, which lost 10 bases and 0 bases, there was a span of 12 bases. The germline V gene has CDR1 ENHRY and CDR2 SYGVKD. CDR3 bases: TGTGCCACGGAAGACACTTTGAACACTGAAGCTTTCTTT. It is translated as CATEDTLNTEAFF.

The chain recombines TRBV6-1 with TRBJ1-5, with D unclear. Trimming removed 0 bases from V and 6 bases from J, with 6 bases in between. Germline CDR1 is MNHNS and CDR2 is SASEGT. The CDR3 loop spans 13 amino acids. CDR3 nucleotide sequence: TGTGCCAGCAGTGAAGCACTGAGTCAGCCCCAGCATTTT. Encoded protein: CASSEALSQPQHF.

The chain recombines TRBV30 with TRBJ2-1; TRBD2 agrees at 9 bases. V was pared by 2 bases and J by 5 bases, with 4 bases of the junction left unmatched. Germline CDR1 is GTSNPN and CDR2 is SVGIG (reference sequence). The CDR3 spans 14 residues. CDR3 DNA: TGTGCCTGGAGTATGACTAGCGGTAACAATGAGCAGTTCTTC. It codes for CAWSMTSGNNEQFF. Filled out from reference TRBV30 and TRBJ2-1, the complete variable domain reads SQTIHQWPATLVQPVGSPLSLECTVEGTSNPNLYWYRQAAGRGLQLLFYSVGIGQISSEVPQNLSASRPQDRQFILSSKKLLLSDSGFYLCAWSMTSGNNEQFFGPGTRLTVL.

The sample holds one count of this clone. The rearrangement joins TRBV6-1 to TRBJ1-1, with D tentatively TRBD1 (5 bases). This CDR3 region has 16 residues. Trimming removed 3 bases at V and 4 bases at J, with 18 bases between. From germline, CDR1 is MNHNS and CDR2 SASEGT. The CDR3 spells CASSDRGRPLATEAFF. The CDR3 nucleotides are TGTGCCAGCAGTGACCGGGGCCGACCGCTGGCCACTGAAGCTTTCTTT.

The genes are TRBV5-6 and TRBJ2-1; D call uncertain. Trimming left V 1 base short and J 3 bases short, with 14 bases between. The CDR3 runs to 16 residues. Germline V gene sequence: CDR1 SGHDT, CDR2 YYEEEE. The CDR3 here is CASSLSWGPGYNEQFF. The CDR3 nucleotides are TGTGCCAGCAGCTTGTCGTGGGGTCCCGGCTACAATGAGCAGTTCTTC.

The rearrangement uses TRBV5-1 and TRBJ2-5, with a possible D match to TRBD2 (6 bases). The V gene's germline CDR1 is SGHRS and CDR2 YFSETQ. V lost 4 bases and J 5 bases, leaving 15 bases between the germline ends. This CDR3 spans 14 amino acids. The CDR3 bases are TGCGCCAGCAGCCCGGAGGGCAGAGGGGAGACCCAGTACTTC. Protein sequence: CASSPEGRGETQYF.

The J gene is TRBJ2-3, the V gene TRBV4-2; 8 bases fit TRBD1. The CDR3 extends over 14 amino acids. J lost 5 bases, V lost 0 bases, and 1 base had no gene match. Germline-derived CDR1 and CDR2 are LGHNA and YNFKEQ. This CDR3 reads CASSQETGEDTQYF. The CDR3 coding sequence is TGTGCCAGCAGCCAAGAGACAGGGGAAGATACGCAGTATTTT.

This CDR3 reads CASSPNTDTQYF. The CDR3 coding sequence is TGTGCCAGCAGTCCAAATACCGATACGCAGTATTTT. The chain combines TRBV28 with TRBJ2-3, with D unclear. The CDR3 is 12 amino acids. The V and J ends lost 5 bases and 6 bases respectively, with 9 bases between them. Germline-derived CDR1 and CDR2 are MDHEN and SYDVKM.

This clone showed up just a few times. This rearrangement joins TRBV27 to TRBJ2-1; 7 nucleotides match TRBD1. CDR3 size: 14 residues. The V gene's germline CDR1 is MNHEY and CDR2 SMNVEV (reference sequence). J lost 5 bases, V lost 6 bases, and 7 bases had no gene match. This chain's CDR3 is CASSRAGTDNEQFF. CDR3 coding DNA: TGTGCCAGCAGCCGTGCTGGGACAGACAATGAGCAGTTCTTC.